The entry below describes one T cell receptor (beta chain). The CDR3 length is 16 residues. After removal of 5 bases from V and 0 bases from J, the junction contained 7 bases not matched to a gene. Looked up from germline, CDR1 is SGHNT and CDR2 is YENEEA. This sample is part of a study of T cell responses to AZD1222 COVID-19 vaccine. Libraries were prepared by immunoSEQ multiplex PCR; TCRdb keeps only in-frame clonotypes and omits some of them. The table has 110,000 to 150,000 clones, around nine tenths seen once. The clonotype originates from an adult in good health. This rearrangement joins TRBV11-3 to TRBJ2-1, with TRBD2 matching 7 bases. Sequenced material: peripheral blood, taken on day 0 of AZD1222 vaccination. DNA for the CDR3: TGTGCCAGCAGCCTACACGGCGGGAGCTCCTACAATGAGCAGTTCTTC. It translates to CASSLHGGSSYNEQFF.